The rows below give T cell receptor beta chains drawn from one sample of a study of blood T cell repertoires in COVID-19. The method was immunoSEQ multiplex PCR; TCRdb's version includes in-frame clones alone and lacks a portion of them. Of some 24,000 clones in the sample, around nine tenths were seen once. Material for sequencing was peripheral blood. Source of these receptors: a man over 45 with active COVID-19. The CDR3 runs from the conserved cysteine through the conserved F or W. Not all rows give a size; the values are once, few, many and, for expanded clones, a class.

cdr3_aa: CASSRQGNTEAFF
v_call: TRBV7-2
clone_size: -
j_call: TRBJ1-1

cdr3_aa: CASMKDRGVAGANVLTF
v_call: TRBV2
clone_size: -
j_call: TRBJ2-6

cdr3_aa: CSVKRDRGNYGYTF
v_call: TRBV29-1
clone_size: -
j_call: TRBJ1-2

cdr3_aa: CASSLARSLWSDTQYF
v_call: TRBV19
clone_size: once
j_call: TRBJ2-3

cdr3_aa: CASSLGLTDTQYF
v_call: TRBV13
clone_size: -
j_call: TRBJ2-3

cdr3_aa: CASPETRGKAKNIQYF
v_call: TRBV6-8
clone_size: -
j_call: TRBJ2-4

cdr3_aa: CASSLGVTGGRNTIYF
v_call: TRBV5-1
clone_size: -
j_call: TRBJ1-3

cdr3_aa: CASSQEAGTAQETQYF
v_call: TRBV14
clone_size: -
j_call: TRBJ2-5

cdr3_aa: CASSPLWAGEQYF
v_call: TRBV27
clone_size: -
j_call: TRBJ2-7

cdr3_aa: CASSPLGTSNYGYTF
v_call: TRBV18
clone_size: -
j_call: TRBJ1-2

cdr3_aa: CASSQGGGFVSTDTQYF
v_call: TRBV4-3
clone_size: -
j_call: TRBJ2-3

cdr3_aa: CASSLGRSDEQYF
v_call: TRBV7-2
clone_size: -
j_call: TRBJ2-7

cdr3_aa: CASSTQGAVPIQAFF
v_call: TRBV19
clone_size: once
j_call: TRBJ1-1

cdr3_aa: CASSSDPGTGDEQYF
v_call: TRBV7-2
clone_size: -
j_call: TRBJ2-7

cdr3_aa: CASSSTGVRDEQYF
v_call: TRBV7-6
clone_size: -
j_call: TRBJ2-7

cdr3_aa: CASSIRSDILYGYTF
v_call: TRBV19
clone_size: -
j_call: TRBJ1-2

cdr3_aa: CASSLHWEYTDTQYF
v_call: TRBV27
clone_size: -
j_call: TRBJ2-3

cdr3_aa: CASSAQQALLAKNIQYF
v_call: TRBV9
clone_size: -
j_call: TRBJ2-4

cdr3_aa: CASSYGRALTEAFF
v_call: TRBV6-2/TRBV6-3
clone_size: -
j_call: TRBJ1-1

cdr3_aa: CASSPGTGFRETQYF
v_call: TRBV18
clone_size: -
j_call: TRBJ2-5

cdr3_aa: CASRLGGLVGTQYF
v_call: TRBV6-5
clone_size: once
j_call: TRBJ2-3

cdr3_aa: CASSTQGVGIGNEKLFF
v_call: TRBV5-1
clone_size: -
j_call: TRBJ1-4

cdr3_aa: CASSLSGSSDTQYF
v_call: TRBV7-9
clone_size: -
j_call: TRBJ2-3

cdr3_aa: CASSDSGQGVTEAFF
v_call: TRBV25-1
clone_size: -
j_call: TRBJ1-1

cdr3_aa: CATSDAAGSSYNEQFF
v_call: TRBV24-1
clone_size: -
j_call: TRBJ2-1

cdr3_aa: CASSGQAGANVLTF
v_call: TRBV2
clone_size: -
j_call: TRBJ2-6

cdr3_aa: CASSPLAGGLDLPKETQYF
v_call: TRBV4-1
clone_size: -
j_call: TRBJ2-5

cdr3_aa: CASSSGTGSSEQYF
v_call: TRBV6-5
clone_size: -
j_call: TRBJ2-7

cdr3_aa: CASRPWGPDTQYF
v_call: TRBV7-9
clone_size: -
j_call: TRBJ2-3

cdr3_aa: CASSRTGVEGTQYF
v_call: TRBV5-1
clone_size: -
j_call: TRBJ2-3

cdr3_aa: CASDRANTGELFF
v_call: TRBV7-9
clone_size: few
j_call: TRBJ2-2

cdr3_aa: CASSTQGRRDTEAFF
v_call: TRBV5-1
clone_size: -
j_call: TRBJ1-1

cdr3_aa: CASSLARTGGNYGYTF
v_call: TRBV7-2
clone_size: -
j_call: TRBJ1-2

cdr3_aa: CAISAATGGVLGGYTF
v_call: TRBV10-3
clone_size: -
j_call: TRBJ1-2

cdr3_aa: CASSPLPGTNEKLFF
v_call: TRBV18
clone_size: -
j_call: TRBJ1-4

cdr3_aa: CASSLIGGRAPSEQFF
v_call: TRBV11-2
clone_size: once
j_call: TRBJ2-1

cdr3_aa: CASSFERAHNEQFF
v_call: TRBV6-2/TRBV6-3
clone_size: -
j_call: TRBJ2-1

cdr3_aa: CASSIGAPRQETQYF
v_call: TRBV19
clone_size: -
j_call: TRBJ2-5

cdr3_aa: CATQKGLAGGNTDTQYF
v_call: TRBV10-2
clone_size: few
j_call: TRBJ2-3

cdr3_aa: CASSGTGQTPQYF
v_call: TRBV3-1/TRBV3-2
clone_size: -
j_call: TRBJ2-7

cdr3_aa: CASSLADRVSEQYF
v_call: TRBV5-1
clone_size: -
j_call: TRBJ2-7

cdr3_aa: CASSLAQVSQETQYF
v_call: TRBV5-1
clone_size: -
j_call: TRBJ2-5

cdr3_aa: CASRTTYRAGANTGELFF
v_call: TRBV28
clone_size: -
j_call: TRBJ2-2

cdr3_aa: CASSLGGVSYNEQFF
v_call: TRBV27
clone_size: -
j_call: TRBJ2-1

cdr3_aa: CASSLWGRRAGDEQYF
v_call: TRBV5-4
clone_size: -
j_call: TRBJ2-7

cdr3_aa: CASSFRLVGLAKNIQYF
v_call: TRBV28
clone_size: -
j_call: TRBJ2-4

cdr3_aa: CASSMWRGSGANVLTF
v_call: TRBV19
clone_size: once
j_call: TRBJ2-6

cdr3_aa: CASSIVTTSLHNEQFF
v_call: TRBV19
clone_size: -
j_call: TRBJ2-1

cdr3_aa: CASSQDFSGGAGEQFF
v_call: TRBV4-3
clone_size: -
j_call: TRBJ2-1

cdr3_aa: CASSPTSGTQYF
v_call: TRBV2
clone_size: -
j_call: TRBJ2-3

cdr3_aa: CASSQAPGLAGGSSYNEQFF
v_call: TRBV4-1
clone_size: -
j_call: TRBJ2-1

cdr3_aa: CASSQDWLNTQYF
v_call: TRBV4-3
clone_size: -
j_call: TRBJ2-3

cdr3_aa: CASSAIQGAGETQYF
v_call: TRBV7-9
clone_size: -
j_call: TRBJ2-5

cdr3_aa: CASSIPGSSYEQYF
v_call: TRBV28
clone_size: -
j_call: TRBJ2-7

cdr3_aa: CASSLMGTDNYEQYF
v_call: TRBV7-2
clone_size: -
j_call: TRBJ2-7

cdr3_aa: CASTSGTGALNTEAFF
v_call: TRBV5-1
clone_size: -
j_call: TRBJ1-1

cdr3_aa: CASSKVRTSLTPYF
v_call: TRBV21-1
clone_size: -
j_call: TRBJ2-3

cdr3_aa: CASSLFSGRGTGELFF
v_call: TRBV27
clone_size: -
j_call: TRBJ2-2